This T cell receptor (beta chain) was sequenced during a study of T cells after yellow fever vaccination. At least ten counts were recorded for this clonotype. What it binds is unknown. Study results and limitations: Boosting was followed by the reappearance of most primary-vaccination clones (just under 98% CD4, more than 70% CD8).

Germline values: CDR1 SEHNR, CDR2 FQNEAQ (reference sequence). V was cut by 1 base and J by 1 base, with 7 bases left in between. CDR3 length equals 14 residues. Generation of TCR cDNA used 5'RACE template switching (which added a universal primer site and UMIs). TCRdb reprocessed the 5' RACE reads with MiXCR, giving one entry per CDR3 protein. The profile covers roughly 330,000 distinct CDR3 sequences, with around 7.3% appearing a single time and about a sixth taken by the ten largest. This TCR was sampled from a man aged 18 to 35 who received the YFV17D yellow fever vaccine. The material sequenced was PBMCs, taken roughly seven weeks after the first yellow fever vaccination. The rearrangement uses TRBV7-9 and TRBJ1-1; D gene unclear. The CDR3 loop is CASSLEAGNTEAFF. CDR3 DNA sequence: TGTGCCAGCAGCTTAGAAGCCGGGAACACTGAAGCTTTCTTT.